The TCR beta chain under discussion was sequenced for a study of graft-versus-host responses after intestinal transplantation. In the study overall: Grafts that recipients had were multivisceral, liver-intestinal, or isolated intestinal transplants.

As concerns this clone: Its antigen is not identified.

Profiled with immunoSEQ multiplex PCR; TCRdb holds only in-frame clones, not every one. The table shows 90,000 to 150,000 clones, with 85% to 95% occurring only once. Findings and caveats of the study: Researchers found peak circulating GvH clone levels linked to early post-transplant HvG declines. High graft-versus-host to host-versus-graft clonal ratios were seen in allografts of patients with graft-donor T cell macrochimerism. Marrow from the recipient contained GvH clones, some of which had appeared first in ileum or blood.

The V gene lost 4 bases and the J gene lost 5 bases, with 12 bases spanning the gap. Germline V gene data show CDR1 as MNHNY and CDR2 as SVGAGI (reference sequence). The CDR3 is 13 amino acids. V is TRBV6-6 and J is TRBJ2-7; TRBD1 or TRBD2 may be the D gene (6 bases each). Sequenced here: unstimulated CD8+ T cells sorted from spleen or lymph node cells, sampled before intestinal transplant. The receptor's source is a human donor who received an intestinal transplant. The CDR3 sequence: CASSWKGGHEQYF. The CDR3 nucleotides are TGTGCCAGCAGTTGGAAGGGGGGCCACGAGCAGTACTTC.